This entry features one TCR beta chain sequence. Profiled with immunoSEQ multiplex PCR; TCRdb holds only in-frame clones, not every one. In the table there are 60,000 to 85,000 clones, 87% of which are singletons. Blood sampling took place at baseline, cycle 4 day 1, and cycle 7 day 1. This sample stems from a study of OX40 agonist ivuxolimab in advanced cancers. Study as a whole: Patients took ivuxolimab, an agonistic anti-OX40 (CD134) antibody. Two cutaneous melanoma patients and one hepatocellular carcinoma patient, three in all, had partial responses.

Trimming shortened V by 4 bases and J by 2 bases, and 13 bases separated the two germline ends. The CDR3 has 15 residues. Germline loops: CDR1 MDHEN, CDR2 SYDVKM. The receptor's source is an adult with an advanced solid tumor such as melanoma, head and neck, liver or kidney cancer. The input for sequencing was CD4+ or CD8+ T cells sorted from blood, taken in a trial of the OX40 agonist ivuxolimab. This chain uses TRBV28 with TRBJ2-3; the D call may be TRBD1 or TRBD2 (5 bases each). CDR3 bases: TGTGCCAGCAGTTCCCCGGGGCTTAACACAGATACGCAGTATTTT. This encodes CASSSPGLNTDTQYF.